In its sample, the clone carrying this T cell receptor beta chain was seen many times. What it binds is not known. CDR3 length equals 15 residues. Germline CDR1 is SGHNT and CDR2 is YYREEE (reference sequence). V shed 4 bases, J shed 3 bases, and the junction held 7 bases outside the gene matches. The source of the sample is a study of T cells after yellow fever vaccination. Study-wide points: Booster samples showed a return of most primary-vaccination clones (approximately 96% CD4, approximately 88% CD8). FACS-sorted repertoires could contain abundant clonotypes contaminating from the bulk population.

They built TCR cDNA with 5'RACE template switching, a step that put in a universal primer site and UMIs. MiXCR was run by TCRdb on the 5' RACE reads, yielding one entry per CDR3 protein. The profile shows a few hundred thousand distinct CDR3 sequences, 3.6% of them singletons. V gene TRBV5-4 combines with J gene TRBJ2-3, with TRBD2 identical over 8 bases. This specimen consisted of PBMCs, obtained on the day of the yellow fever booster vaccination. This TCR was sampled from a man aged 18 to 30 who received the YFV17D yellow fever vaccine. CDR3 loop: CASSAGTRLTDTQYF. The DNA for the CDR3 is TGTGCCAGCAGCGCCGGGACTAGGCTAACAGATACGCAGTATTTT.